These 5 T cell receptor beta chains were all obtained from the same sample, sequenced in a study of T cell repertoires in cytomegalovirus infection. TCRdb processed the reads anew with MiXCR; each CDR3 protein has one entry. The sample includes about 740,000 distinct CDR3 sequences, about 40% of them seen just once. Sequencing was carried out using PBMCs. The source is a human donor in good health (CMV status not recorded). Some clones in this sample may be carry-over from other donors' samples.

This clonotype was seen a few times. The chain has TRBV10-2 and TRBJ1-4; D uncertain. The V end lost 10 bases, the J end lost 4 bases, and 13 bases lay between the germline ends. The CDR3 runs 13 residues. Germline assignment: CDR1 WSHSY and CDR2 SAAADI. CDR3 region: CAISRQNNEKLFF. CDR3 sequence (DNA): TGCGCCATCTCCCGACAAAATAATGAAAAACTGTTTTTT.

The chain uses TRBV7-8 and TRBJ1-1, with 8 nucleotides matching TRBD1. The CDR3 covers 15 residues. Per germline, CDR1 SGHVS and CDR2 FQNEAQ. Unmatched junction bases numbered 4, after V lost 3 bases and J lost 1 base. The CDR3 nucleotides are TGTGCCAGCAGCTTGGGACAGGCCTCGAACACTGAAGCTTTCTTT. Translated: CASSLGQASNTEAFF.

The chain carries TRBV29-1 and TRBJ2-3; 8 positions agree with TRBD2. Germline values: CDR1 SQVTM, CDR2 ANQGSEA. V gave up 3 bases and J gave up 5 bases; unmatched junction bases: 4. CDR3 length equals 13 residues. DNA of the CDR3: TGCAGCGTTGATTCGGGGGGGGGAGATACGCAGTATTTT. Its protein is CSVDSGGGDTQYF.

This clonotype was seen ten or more times. The V and J genes are TRBV7-9 and TRBJ1-2; perhaps TRBD1 as D (5 bases). CDR1 SEHNR and CDR2 FQNEAQ come from the germline V gene (reference sequence). This CDR3 has 15 amino acids. The V end lost 2 bases, the J end lost 8 bases, and 18 bases lay between the germline ends. The CDR3 is CASSLNDRDGRGYTF. CDR3 DNA sequence: TGTGCCAGCAGCTTAAATGATCGGGACGGGAGGGGCTACACCTTC. Full variable domain (remainder filled in from reference TRBV7-9 and TRBJ1-2): DTGVSQNPRHKITKRGQNVTFRCDPISEHNRLYWYRQTLGQGPEFLTYFQNEAQLEKSRLLSDRFSAERPKGSFSTLEIQRTEQGDSAMYLCASSLNDRDGRGYTFGSGTRLTVV.

The chain joins TRBV6-6 to TRBJ2-1; 12 nucleotides align to TRBD1. The V gene's germline CDR1 is MNHNY and CDR2 SVGAGI (reference sequence). There are 16 residues in the CDR3. V lost 0 bases to trimming and J lost 7 bases; unmatched junction nucleotides: 4. This CDR3 reads CASSYSGTGGTNEQFF. In DNA, the CDR3 is TGTGCCAGCAGTTACTCCGGGACAGGGGGCACGAATGAGCAGTTCTTC.